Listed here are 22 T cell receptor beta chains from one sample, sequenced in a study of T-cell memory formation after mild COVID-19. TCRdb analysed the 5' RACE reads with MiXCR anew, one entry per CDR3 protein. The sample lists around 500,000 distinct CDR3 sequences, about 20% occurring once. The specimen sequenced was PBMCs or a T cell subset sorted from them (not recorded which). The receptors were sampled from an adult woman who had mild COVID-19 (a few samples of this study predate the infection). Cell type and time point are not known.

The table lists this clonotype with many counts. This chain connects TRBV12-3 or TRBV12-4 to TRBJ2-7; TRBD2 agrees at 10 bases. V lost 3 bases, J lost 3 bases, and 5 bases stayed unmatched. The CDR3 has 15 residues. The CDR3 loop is CASSFRAGGSYEQYF. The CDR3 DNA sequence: TGTGCCAGCAGTTTTAGAGCGGGAGGGAGCTACGAGCAGTACTTC.

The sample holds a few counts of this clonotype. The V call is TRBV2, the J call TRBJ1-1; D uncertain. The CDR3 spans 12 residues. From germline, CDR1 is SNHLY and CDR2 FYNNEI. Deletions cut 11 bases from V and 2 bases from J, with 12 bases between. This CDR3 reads CALGVGNTEAFF. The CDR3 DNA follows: TGTGCCCTCGGGGTTGGTAACACTGAAGCTTTCTTT. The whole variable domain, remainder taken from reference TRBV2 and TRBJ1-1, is EPEVTQTPSHQVTQMGQEVILRCVPISNHLYFYWYRQILGQKVEFLVSFYNNEISEKSEIFDDQFSVERPDGSNFTLKIRSTKLEDSAMYFCALGVGNTEAFFGQGTRLTVV.

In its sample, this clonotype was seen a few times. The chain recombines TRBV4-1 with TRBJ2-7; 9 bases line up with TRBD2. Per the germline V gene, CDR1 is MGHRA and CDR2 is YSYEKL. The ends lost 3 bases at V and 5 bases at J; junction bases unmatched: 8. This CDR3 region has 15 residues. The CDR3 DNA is TGCGCCAGCAGCCAGAGGCTAGCGGGAAGCGACGAGCAGTACTTC. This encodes CASSQRLAGSDEQYF.

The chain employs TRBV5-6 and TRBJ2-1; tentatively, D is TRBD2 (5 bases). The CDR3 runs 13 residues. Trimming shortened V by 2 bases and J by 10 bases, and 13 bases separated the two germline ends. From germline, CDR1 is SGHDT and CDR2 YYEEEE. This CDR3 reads CASSFPGEGEQFF. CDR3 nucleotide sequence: TGTGCCAGCAGCTTTCCCGGGGAAGGAGAGCAGTTCTTC.

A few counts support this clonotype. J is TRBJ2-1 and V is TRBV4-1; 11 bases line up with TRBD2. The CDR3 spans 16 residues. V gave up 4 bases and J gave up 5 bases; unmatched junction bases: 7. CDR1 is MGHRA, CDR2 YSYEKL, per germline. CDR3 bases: TGCGCCAGCAGCCTAGAGCCTAGCGGGAGGAACAATGAGCAGTTCTTC. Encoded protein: CASSLEPSGRNNEQFF.

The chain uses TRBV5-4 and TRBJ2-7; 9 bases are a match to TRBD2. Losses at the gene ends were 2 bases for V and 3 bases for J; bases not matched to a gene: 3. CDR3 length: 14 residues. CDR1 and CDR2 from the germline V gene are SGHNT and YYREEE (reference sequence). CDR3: CASSFSGRFYEQYF. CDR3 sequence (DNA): TGTGCCAGCAGCTTTAGCGGGAGATTCTACGAGCAGTACTTC.

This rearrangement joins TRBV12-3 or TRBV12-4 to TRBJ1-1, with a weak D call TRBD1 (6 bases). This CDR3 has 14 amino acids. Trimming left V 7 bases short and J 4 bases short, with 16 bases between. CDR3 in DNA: TGTGCCAGCATCCGTGGGGGGCCGGCCACTGAAGCTTTCTTT. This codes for CASIRGGPATEAFF.

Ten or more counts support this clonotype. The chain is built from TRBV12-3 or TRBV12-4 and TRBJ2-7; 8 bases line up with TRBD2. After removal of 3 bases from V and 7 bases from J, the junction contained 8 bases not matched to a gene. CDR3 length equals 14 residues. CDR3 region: CASSFSAGAGEQYF. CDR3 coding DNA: TGTGCCAGCAGTTTCTCAGCGGGAGCCGGAGAGCAGTACTTC.

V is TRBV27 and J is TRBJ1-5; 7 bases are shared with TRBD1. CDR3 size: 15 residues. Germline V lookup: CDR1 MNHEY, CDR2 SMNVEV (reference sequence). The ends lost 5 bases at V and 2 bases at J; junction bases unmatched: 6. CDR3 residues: CASSDRVGGNQPQHF. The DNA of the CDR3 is TGTGCCAGCAGTGACAGGGTTGGGGGCAATCAGCCCCAGCATTTT.

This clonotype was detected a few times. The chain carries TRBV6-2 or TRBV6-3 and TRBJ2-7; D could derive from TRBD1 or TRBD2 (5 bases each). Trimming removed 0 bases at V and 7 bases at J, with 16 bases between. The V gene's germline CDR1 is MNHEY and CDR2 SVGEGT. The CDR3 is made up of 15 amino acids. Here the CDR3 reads CASSYSGTAIREQYF. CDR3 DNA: TGTGCCAGCAGTTACTCGGGGACGGCCATTCGGGAGCAGTACTTC.

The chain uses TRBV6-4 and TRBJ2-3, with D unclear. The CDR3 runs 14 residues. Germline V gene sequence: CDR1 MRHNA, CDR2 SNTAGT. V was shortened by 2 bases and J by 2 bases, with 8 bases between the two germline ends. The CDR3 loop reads CASSDGQDTDTQYF. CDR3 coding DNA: TGTGCCAGCAGTGACGGGCAGGACACAGATACGCAGTATTTT.

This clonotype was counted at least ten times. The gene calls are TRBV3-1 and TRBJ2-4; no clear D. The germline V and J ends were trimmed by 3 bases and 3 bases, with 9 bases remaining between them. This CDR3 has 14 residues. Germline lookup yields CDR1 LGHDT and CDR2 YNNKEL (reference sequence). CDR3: CASSQTSDKNIQYF. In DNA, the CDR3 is TGTGCCAGCAGCCAGACCTCGGACAAAAACATTCAGTACTTC.

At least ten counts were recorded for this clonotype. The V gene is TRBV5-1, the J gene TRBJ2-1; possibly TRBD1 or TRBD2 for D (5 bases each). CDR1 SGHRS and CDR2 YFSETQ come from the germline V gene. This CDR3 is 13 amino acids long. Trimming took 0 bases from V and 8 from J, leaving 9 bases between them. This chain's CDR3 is CASSLGGGDEQFF. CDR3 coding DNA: TGCGCCAGCAGCTTGGGTGGGGGAGATGAGCAGTTCTTC.

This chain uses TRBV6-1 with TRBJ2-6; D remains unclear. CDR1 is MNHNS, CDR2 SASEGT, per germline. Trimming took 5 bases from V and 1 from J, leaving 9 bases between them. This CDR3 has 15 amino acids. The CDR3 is CASSKTASGANVLTF. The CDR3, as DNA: TGTGCCAGCAGTAAAACAGCGTCTGGGGCCAACGTCCTGACTTTC.

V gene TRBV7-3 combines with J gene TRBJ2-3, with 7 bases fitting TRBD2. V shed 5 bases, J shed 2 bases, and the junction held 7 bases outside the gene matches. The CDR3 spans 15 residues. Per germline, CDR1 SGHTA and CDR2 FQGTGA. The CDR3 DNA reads TGTGCCAGCAGCCCGAGGGGAGGGACCACAGATACGCAGTATTTT. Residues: CASSPRGGTTDTQYF.

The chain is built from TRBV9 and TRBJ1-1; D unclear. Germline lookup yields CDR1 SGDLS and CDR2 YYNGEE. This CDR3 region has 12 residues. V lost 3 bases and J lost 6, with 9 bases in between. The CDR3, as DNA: TGTGCCAGCAGCGGGCCGGGCGCTGAAGCTTTCTTT. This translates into CASSGPGAEAFF.

CDR3 coding DNA: TGCGCCAGCAGACCGGGACAGGGCTTAAATGAGCAGTTCTTC. Amino acid sequence: CASRPGQGLNEQFF. The genes are TRBV5-1 and TRBJ2-1, with TRBD1 identical over 9 bases. Germline loops: CDR1 SGHRS, CDR2 YFSETQ. Losses at the gene ends were 5 bases for V and 7 bases for J; bases not matched to a gene: 7. This CDR3 spans 14 amino acids.

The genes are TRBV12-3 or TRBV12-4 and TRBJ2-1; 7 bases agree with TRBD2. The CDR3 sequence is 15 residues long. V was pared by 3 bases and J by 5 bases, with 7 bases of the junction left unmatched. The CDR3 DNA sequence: TGTGCCAGCAGTTTTTCGTGGGGACTAAACAATGAGCAGTTCTTC. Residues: CASSFSWGLNNEQFF.

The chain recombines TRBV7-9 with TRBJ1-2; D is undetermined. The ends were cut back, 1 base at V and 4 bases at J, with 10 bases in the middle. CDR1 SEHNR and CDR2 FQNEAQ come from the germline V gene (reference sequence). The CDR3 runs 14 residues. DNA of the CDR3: TGTGCCAGCAGCTTAGATCTTTCCACCTATGGCTACACCTTC. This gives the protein CASSLDLSTYGYTF.

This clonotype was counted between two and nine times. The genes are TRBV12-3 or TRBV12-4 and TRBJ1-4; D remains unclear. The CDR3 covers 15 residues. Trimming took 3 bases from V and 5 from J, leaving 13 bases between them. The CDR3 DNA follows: TGTGCCAGCAGTTTCTCTACGAGGTGGAATGAAAAACTGTTTTTT. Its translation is CASSFSTRWNEKLFF.

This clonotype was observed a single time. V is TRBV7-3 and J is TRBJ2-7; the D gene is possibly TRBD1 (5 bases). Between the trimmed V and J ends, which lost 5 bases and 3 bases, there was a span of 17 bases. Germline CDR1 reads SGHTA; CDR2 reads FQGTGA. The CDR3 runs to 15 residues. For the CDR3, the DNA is TGTGCCAGCAGCCCAGGGCGAGCAGACATCTACGAGCAGTACTTC. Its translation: CASSPGRADIYEQYF. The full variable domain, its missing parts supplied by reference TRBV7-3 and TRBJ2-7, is GAGVSQTPSNKVTEKGKYVELRCDPISGHTALYWYRQSLGQGPEFLIYFQGTGAADDSGLPNDRFFAVRPEGSVSTLKIQRTERGDSAVYLCASSPGRADIYEQYFGPGTRLTVT.

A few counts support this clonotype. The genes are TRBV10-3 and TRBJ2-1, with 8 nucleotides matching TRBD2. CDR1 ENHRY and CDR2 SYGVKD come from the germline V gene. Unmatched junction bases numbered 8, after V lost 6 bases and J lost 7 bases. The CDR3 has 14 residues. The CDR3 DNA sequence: TGTGCCATCAGCTCCAGCGGGGGTGATAATGAGCAGTTCTTC. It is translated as CAISSSGGDNEQFF.